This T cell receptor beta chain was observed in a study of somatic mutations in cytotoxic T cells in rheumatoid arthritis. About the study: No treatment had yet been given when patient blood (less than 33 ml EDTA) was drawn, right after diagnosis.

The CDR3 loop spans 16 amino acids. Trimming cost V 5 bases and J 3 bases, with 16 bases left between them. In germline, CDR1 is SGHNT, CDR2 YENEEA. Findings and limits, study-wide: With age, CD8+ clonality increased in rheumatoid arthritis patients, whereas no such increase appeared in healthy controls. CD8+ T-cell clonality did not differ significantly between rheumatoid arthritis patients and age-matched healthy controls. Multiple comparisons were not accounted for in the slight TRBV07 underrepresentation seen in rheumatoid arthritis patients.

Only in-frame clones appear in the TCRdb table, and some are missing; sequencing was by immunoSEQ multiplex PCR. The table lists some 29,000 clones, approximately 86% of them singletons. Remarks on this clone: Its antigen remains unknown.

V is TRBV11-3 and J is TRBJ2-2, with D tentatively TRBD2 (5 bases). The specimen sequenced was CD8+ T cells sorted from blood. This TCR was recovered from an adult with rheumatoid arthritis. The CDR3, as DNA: TGTGCCAGCAGCCCTAGAGAGGGAGCGGACACCGGGGAGCTGTTTTTT. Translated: CASSPREGADTGELFF.